Listed below are T cell receptor beta chains from one sample, sequenced in a study of chemoradiotherapy in HPV16-positive cancers. Profiled with immunoSEQ multiplex PCR; TCRdb holds only in-frame clones, not every one. The table lists 9,500 to 15,000 clones, around 89% of them singletons. The sequences come from blood, collected from a patient who underwent chemoradiotherapy. These receptors were taken from a human donor with HPV-associated anogenital cancer. Each CDR3 is given with its conserved first and last residue. D genes are given only for firm matches. Where a row states a size, it is once, few, many or the class of an expanded clone; other rows omit it.

d_gene: TRBD2
j_gene: TRBJ2-1
abundance: .
v_gene: TRBV6-1
CDR3nt: TGTGCCAGCAGTGAAGGAGCGGGGGGAGGGAATGAGCAGTTCTTC
CDR3aa: CASSEGAGGGNEQFF

d_gene: .
j_gene: TRBJ1-1
abundance: .
v_gene: TRBV29-1
CDR3nt: TGCAGCATCTCCCCACTCTTGGGGGGCGAAGCTTTCTTT
CDR3aa: CSISPLLGGEAFF

d_gene: .
j_gene: TRBJ1-2
abundance: .
v_gene: TRBV5-4
CDR3nt: TGTGCCAGCAGCTTCGGAGGAGACTATGGCTACACCTTC
CDR3aa: CASSFGGDYGYTF

d_gene: .
j_gene: TRBJ1-2
abundance: .
v_gene: TRBV5-6
CDR3nt: TGTGCCAGCAGTTTGGGAGGACAGCCCATCTATGGCTACACCTTC
CDR3aa: CASSLGGQPIYGYTF

d_gene: .
j_gene: TRBJ2-1
abundance: once
v_gene: TRBV7-2
CDR3nt: TGTGCCAGCAGCTTAGTGCCGCGAGACTACAATGAGCAGTTCTTC
CDR3aa: CASSLVPRDYNEQFF

d_gene: .
j_gene: TRBJ1-1
abundance: .
v_gene: TRBV19
CDR3nt: TGTGCCAGTAATGGCGTTATGAACACTGAAGCTTTCTTT
CDR3aa: CASNGVMNTEAFF

d_gene: .
j_gene: TRBJ1-1
abundance: .
v_gene: TRBV20-1
CDR3nt: TGCAGTGCTAGAGCGGGGGGCGAAGCTTTCTTT
CDR3aa: CSARAGGEAFF

d_gene: .
j_gene: TRBJ2-1
abundance: .
v_gene: TRBV7-3
CDR3nt: TGTGCCAGCAGCATGAACAATGAGCAGTTCTTC
CDR3aa: CASSMNNEQFF

d_gene: TRBD1
j_gene: TRBJ1-6
abundance: .
v_gene: TRBV11-2
CDR3nt: TGTGCCAGCAGCTACGTAGGGGGCGGGAATTCACCCCTCCACTTT
CDR3aa: CASSYVGGGNSPLHF

d_gene: TRBD2
j_gene: TRBJ2-7
abundance: .
v_gene: TRBV6-1
CDR3nt: TGTGCCAGCACTAGGGCTAGCGGGACCTACGAGCAGTACTTC
CDR3aa: CASTRASGTYEQYF

d_gene: .
j_gene: TRBJ2-1
abundance: .
v_gene: TRBV7-8
CDR3nt: TGTGCCAGCAGCGCAGTCCGGAATGAGCAGTTCTTC
CDR3aa: CASSAVRNEQFF

d_gene: .
j_gene: TRBJ1-5
abundance: .
v_gene: TRBV21-1
CDR3nt: TGTGCCAGCAGCAACTCCTTCCGGGACAGGGGACTCCGGCCCCAGCATTTT
CDR3aa: CASSNSFRDRGLRPQHF

d_gene: .
j_gene: TRBJ1-2
abundance: .
v_gene: TRBV5-8
CDR3nt: TGTGCCAGCAGCCTCTGGACAGCCATCCTCTATGGCTACACCTTC
CDR3aa: CASSLWTAILYGYTF

d_gene: .
j_gene: TRBJ2-7
abundance: few
v_gene: TRBV7-6
CDR3nt: TGTGCCAGCAGCTTAGACGGTAGCTCCTACGAGCAGTACTTC
CDR3aa: CASSLDGSSYEQYF

d_gene: .
j_gene: TRBJ1-1
abundance: .
v_gene: TRBV5-4
CDR3nt: TGTGCCAGCAGCCCGAGGGGCGGGGACACTGAAGCTTTCTTT
CDR3aa: CASSPRGGDTEAFF

d_gene: TRBD2
j_gene: TRBJ2-3
abundance: .
v_gene: TRBV6-4
CDR3nt: TGTGCCAGCAGTGGGACTAGCGGGGCAGATACGCAGTATTTT
CDR3aa: CASSGTSGADTQYF

d_gene: TRBD1
j_gene: TRBJ2-3
abundance: .
v_gene: TRBV19
CDR3nt: TGTGCCAGTAGTAAGGGGACAGGGAGGGAGAATACGCAGTATTTT
CDR3aa: CASSKGTGRENTQYF

d_gene: .
j_gene: TRBJ2-7
abundance: .
v_gene: TRBV7-3
CDR3nt: TGTGCCAGCAGCCCGGGACAACCCTACGAGCAGTACTTC
CDR3aa: CASSPGQPYEQYF

d_gene: .
j_gene: TRBJ1-2
abundance: .
v_gene: TRBV4-1
CDR3nt: TGCGCCAGCAGCCCCAAAGGGATTGCCCTCACTAACTATGGCTACACCTTC
CDR3aa: CASSPKGIALTNYGYTF

d_gene: TRBD2
j_gene: TRBJ2-1
abundance: .
v_gene: TRBV4-1
CDR3nt: TGCGCCAGCAGCCGTATGAGCGGGGGGGACAATGAGCAGTTCTTC
CDR3aa: CASSRMSGGDNEQFF

d_gene: TRBD1
j_gene: TRBJ2-7
abundance: .
v_gene: TRBV7-6
CDR3nt: TGTGCCAGCAGCCACACAGGGGGAGACGAGCAGTACTTC
CDR3aa: CASSHTGGDEQYF

d_gene: TRBD2
j_gene: TRBJ2-3
abundance: .
v_gene: TRBV6-1
CDR3nt: TGTGCCAGCAGTGAACTAGCGGGGGGCCTAGATACGCAGTATTTT
CDR3aa: CASSELAGGLDTQYF

d_gene: .
j_gene: TRBJ1-1
abundance: few
v_gene: TRBV30
CDR3nt: TGTGCCTGGAGTGTACAAGTCTGGGGGCGGGTTCATTTT
CDR3aa: CAWSVQVWGRVHF

d_gene: .
j_gene: TRBJ2-7
abundance: .
v_gene: TRBV9
CDR3nt: TGTGCCAGCAGCGTAGAGGCCTACCGCGAGCAGTACTTC
CDR3aa: CASSVEAYREQYF

d_gene: .
j_gene: TRBJ1-1
abundance: .
v_gene: TRBV5-1
CDR3nt: TGCGCCAGCAGCTTGGGGGGCCGTGAAGCTTTCTTT
CDR3aa: CASSLGGREAFF

d_gene: .
j_gene: TRBJ1-6
abundance: once
v_gene: TRBV5-5
CDR3nt: TGTGCCAGCAGCCTCCTGAGGGGTTCCTATAATTCACCCCTCCACTTT
CDR3aa: CASSLLRGSYNSPLHF

d_gene: TRBD2
j_gene: TRBJ2-5
abundance: .
v_gene: TRBV19
CDR3nt: TGTGCCAGTAGTCCGTTTGTGAGGGAGCGGGGCCAAGAGACCCAGTACTTC
CDR3aa: CASSPFVRERGQETQYF

d_gene: .
j_gene: TRBJ2-7
abundance: few
v_gene: TRBV7-9
CDR3nt: TGTGCCAGCAGCTTAAATGGGGGAACCTACGAGCAGTACTTC
CDR3aa: CASSLNGGTYEQYF

d_gene: .
j_gene: TRBJ2-5
abundance: .
v_gene: TRBV9
CDR3nt: TGTGCCAGCAGCTCCCGGCGGGGGCTGCAAGAGACCCAGTACTTC
CDR3aa: CASSSRRGLQETQYF

d_gene: TRBD1
j_gene: TRBJ1-2
abundance: .
v_gene: TRBV6-1
CDR3nt: TGTGCCAGCAGTGGGACAGGGAAAGACTATGGCTACACCTTC
CDR3aa: CASSGTGKDYGYTF

d_gene: .
j_gene: TRBJ1-4
abundance: .
v_gene: TRBV27
CDR3nt: TGTGCCAGCAGTGCCTCAAATAATGAAAAACTGTTTTTT
CDR3aa: CASSASNNEKLFF

d_gene: .
j_gene: TRBJ1-2
abundance: .
v_gene: TRBV5-4
CDR3nt: TGTGCCAGCAGCACACAAACAGGGATCGGATACACCTTC
CDR3aa: CASSTQTGIGYTF